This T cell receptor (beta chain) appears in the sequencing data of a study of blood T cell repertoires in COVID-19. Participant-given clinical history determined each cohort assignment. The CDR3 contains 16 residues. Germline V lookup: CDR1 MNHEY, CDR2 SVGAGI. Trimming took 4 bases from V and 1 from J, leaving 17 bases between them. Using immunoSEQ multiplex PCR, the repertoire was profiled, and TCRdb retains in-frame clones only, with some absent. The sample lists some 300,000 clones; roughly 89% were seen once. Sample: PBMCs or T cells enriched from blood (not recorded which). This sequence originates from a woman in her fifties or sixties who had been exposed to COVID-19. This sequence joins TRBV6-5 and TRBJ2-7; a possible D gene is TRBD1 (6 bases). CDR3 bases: TGTGCCAGCAGTTTTAACAGGGACCGGGGATCCTACGAGCAGTACTTC. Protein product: CASSFNRDRGSYEQYF.